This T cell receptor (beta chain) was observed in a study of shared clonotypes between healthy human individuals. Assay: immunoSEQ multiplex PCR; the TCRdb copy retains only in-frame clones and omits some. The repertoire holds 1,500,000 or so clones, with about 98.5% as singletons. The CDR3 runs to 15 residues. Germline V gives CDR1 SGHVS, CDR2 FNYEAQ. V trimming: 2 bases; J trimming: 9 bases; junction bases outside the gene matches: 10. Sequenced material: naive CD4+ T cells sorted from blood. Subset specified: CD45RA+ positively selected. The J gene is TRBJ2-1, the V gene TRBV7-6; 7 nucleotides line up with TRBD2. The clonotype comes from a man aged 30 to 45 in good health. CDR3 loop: CASSLHVGRRVEQFF. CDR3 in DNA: TGTGCCAGCAGCTTACACGTCGGGAGGCGTGTTGAGCAGTTCTTC.